This T cell receptor beta chain appears in the sequencing data of a study of control samples from healthy donors and cancer patients. Germline lookup yields CDR1 SGHRS and CDR2 YFSETQ. This CDR3 has 16 residues. The V gene lost 0 bases and the J gene lost 4 bases, with 14 bases spanning the gap. Assay: immunoSEQ multiplex PCR; the TCRdb copy retains only in-frame clones and omits some. The sample consists of 40,000 to 55,000 clones, approximately 70% of them appearing once. The TCR comes from a male donor with melanoma. V and J are TRBV5-1 and TRBJ2-1, with a tentative D call TRBD2 (5 bases). The source material was formalin-fixed, paraffin-embedded tissue. The CDR3 protein is CASSLVTSSGYNEQFF. CDR3 sequence (DNA): TGCGCCAGCAGCTTGGTCACGTCCAGCGGTTACAATGAGCAGTTCTTC.